This T cell receptor (beta chain) was retrieved from a study of T-cell reconstitution after alpha-beta-depleted transplantation in children. Regarding the study as a whole: The high TCRbeta diversity at day 60 in some patients came from surviving recipient T cells and thymic progenitors. Alpha-beta T cells present about two months after transplant were reported to originate from several hundred expanded graft clones.

The germline gives CDR1 SGHDT, CDR2 YYEEEE. CDR3 length: 16 amino acids. Trimming stripped 6 bases from V and 7 bases from J, with 23 bases between. The authors prepared the TCRbeta library with unique molecular identifiers. TCRdb independently ran MiXCR on the PCR reads; one entry per CDR3 protein. The data hold about 980,000 distinct CDR3 sequences, with about 30% observed a single time. Worth noting for this clonotype: What it binds is unknown.

The material sequenced was PBMCs, mostly from graft donor cells, taken 360 days after TCRalphabeta/CD19-depleted stem cell transplant. This clonotype originated in a boy in the first two years of life who had a stem cell transplant for SCID, so the T cells may come from the graft donor. V gene TRBV5-6 combines with J gene TRBJ2-1; D possibly corresponds to TRBD2 (5 bases). The CDR3 loop reads CASNPRAARDGNEQFF. The CDR3 coding sequence is TGTGCCAGCAACCCCCGGGCCGCGAGGGATGGAAATGAGCAGTTCTTC.